One sample yielded the 17 T cell receptor beta chains listed below, sequenced in a study of molecular identifiers for immune sequencing clone quantification. TCRdb re-analysed the PCR reads in MiXCR, keeping a single row per CDR3 protein. Of over 600,000 distinct CDR3 sequences listed, less than 20% were seen once; the top ten hold approximately 0.9%. What was sequenced was naive CD8+ T cells from blood, with Jurkat cell RNA spiked in. The subset was: FACS-sorted CD8+CD4-CCR7+CD45RA+ naive T cells. These receptors came from a human donor in good health. Some libraries in this study had Jurkat cell RNA spiked in.

A few counts support this clonotype. The chain uses TRBV12-3 or TRBV12-4 and TRBJ2-7, with 8 nucleotides matching TRBD1. Trimming took 6 bases from V and 9 from J; bases not matched to a gene: 10. This CDR3 region has 13 residues. The CDR3 spells CASSRGQGHGQYF. The DNA for the CDR3 is TGTGCCAGCAGCCGTGGACAGGGCCACGGGCAGTACTTC.

The table lists this clonotype with a few counts. The chain uses TRBV6-1 and TRBJ1-1, with a tentative D call TRBD1 (5 bases). Germline V gene sequence: CDR1 MNHNS, CDR2 SASEGT. The V end lost 2 bases, the J end lost 5 bases, and 18 bases lay between the germline ends. The CDR3 is 16 residues long. The CDR3 region is CASSERARGSRTEAFF. The CDR3 DNA reads TGTGCCAGCAGTGAAAGGGCTCGGGGGAGTCGAACTGAAGCTTTCTTT.

Many counts were recorded for this clonotype. V usage is TRBV20-1 and J usage is TRBJ1-5, with D hard to call. With 5 bases removed from V and 0 bases from J, the gap between germline ends came to 17 bases. CDR3 length: 16 amino acids. Looked up from germline, CDR1 is DFQATT and CDR2 is SNEGSKA (reference sequence). The CDR3 is CSALTPRTDSNQPQHF. Written as DNA, the CDR3 is TGCAGTGCTCTAACTCCTCGGACGGATAGCAATCAGCCCCAGCATTTT.

With regard to this clonotype: A read error may be the cause here, since a much bigger clone is one base away. This chain links TRBV5-1 with TRBJ2-7; D is unresolved. The CDR3 sequence is 15 residues long. Germline CDR1 reads SGHRS; CDR2 reads YFSETQ. The chain's CDR3 is CVSSLDSSILYEQYF. CDR3 nucleotide sequence: TGCGTCAGCAGCTTGGATTCATCAATCCTCTACGAGCAGTACTTC.

This clonotype was observed a few times. V gene TRBV6-1 combines with J gene TRBJ1-6, with 8 bases fitting TRBD1. CDR1 is MNHNS and CDR2 is SASEGT in the germline V gene. The CDR3 consists of 17 residues. V was clipped by 0 bases and J by 8 bases; unmatched bases: 9. The CDR3: CASSEALQGATYSPLHF. The CDR3 region has the DNA TGTGCCAGCAGTGAAGCGCTTCAGGGGGCCACTTATTCACCCCTCCACTTT.

This chain uses TRBV5-6 with TRBJ1-2; D gene ambiguous. The V and J ends lost 6 bases and 3 bases respectively, with 21 bases between them. CDR1 and CDR2 (germline): SGHDT, YYEEEE. The CDR3 consists of 16 residues. CDR3 protein: CASKLGVDAAHYGYTF. CDR3 DNA sequence: TGTGCCAGCAAATTAGGCGTGGACGCCGCTCACTATGGCTACACCTTC. The full variable domain, in which reference TRBV5-6 and TRBJ1-2 provide the parts outside the CDR3, is DAGVTQSPTHLIKTRGQQVTLRCSPKSGHDTVSWYQQALGQGPQFIFQYYEEEERQRGNFPDRFSGHQFPNYSSELNVNALLLGDSALYLCASKLGVDAAHYGYTFGSGTRLTVV.

This clonotype was recorded many times. V usage is TRBV7-2 and J usage is TRBJ1-1; D may be TRBD1 (6 bases). Germline lookup yields CDR1 SGHTA and CDR2 FQGNSA. Trimming took off 2 bases at V and 0 bases at J, with 13 bases between the two ends. CDR3 length: 16 residues. The CDR3 loop is CASSLPDRIVNTEAFF. DNA of the CDR3: TGTGCCAGCAGCTTACCCGACAGGATCGTGAACACTGAAGCTTTCTTT.

This clonotype came up a few times. V and J are TRBV27 and TRBJ1-1; D is undetermined. The V end was cut by 3 bases, the J end by 1 base, with 6 bases between. The CDR3 runs 13 residues. Germline CDR1 MNHEY, CDR2 SMNVEV (reference sequence). The CDR3 DNA is TGTGCCAGCAGTTTTGCTAAGAACACTGAAGCTTTCTTT. This translates into CASSFAKNTEAFF.

This clonotype was recorded at least ten times. The chain employs TRBV5-8 and TRBJ1-1, with TRBD1 identical over 9 bases. J was trimmed by 6 bases and V by 4 bases; bases with no gene match: 13. Germline CDR1 and CDR2: SGHTS and YDEGEE. The CDR3 spans 16 residues. The CDR3 protein is CASSQKDRGPLAEAFF. The DNA for the CDR3 is TGTGCCAGCAGCCAGAAGGACAGGGGTCCGCTCGCTGAAGCTTTCTTT.

As concerns this clonotype: This sequence may be a read error, since a much larger clone differs from it by one base. The V and J genes are TRBV12-3 or TRBV12-4 and TRBJ1-4; 10 nucleotides align to TRBD1. This CDR3 is built from 16 residues. J lost 8 bases, V lost 1 base, and 7 bases had no gene match. Here the CDR3 DNA reads TGTGCCAGCAGTTTAGTGGGGACAGGGGAAGGGGAAAAACTGTTTTTT. This encodes CASSLVGTGEGEKLFF.

V and J are TRBV19 and TRBJ2-3; the D call may be TRBD1 or TRBD2 (6 bases each). The CDR3 totals 12 residues. V was cut by 5 bases and J by 7 bases, with 10 bases left in between. Germline CDR1 reads LNHDA; CDR2 reads SQIVND (reference sequence). CDR3 coding DNA: TGTGCCAGTAGTTCGGGGGCCTATACGCAGTATTTT. This translates into CASSSGAYTQYF.

Details on this clonotype: Here the CDR3 omits its conserved ending phenylalanine or tryptophan, so a read error is the likely source. J is TRBJ2-1 and V is TRBV12-3 or TRBV12-4; TRBD2 matches 10 bases. The CDR3 runs to 15 residues. V shed 3 bases, J shed 4 bases, and the junction held 3 bases outside the gene matches. This CDR3 is CASSFGTSEYNEQFS. In DNA, the CDR3 is TGTGCCAGCAGTTTTGGGACTAGCGAGTACAATGAGCAGTTCTCC.

In its sample, this clonotype was seen many times. The chain combines TRBV5-4 with TRBJ1-1; the D is unclear. V was shortened by 5 bases and J by 0 bases, with 11 bases between the two germline ends. Germline V gene data show CDR1 as SGHNT and CDR2 as YYREEE (reference sequence). The CDR3 covers 14 residues. In DNA form, the CDR3 reads TGTGCCAGCAGTGAAGGACCCATGAACACTGAAGCTTTCTTT. This encodes CASSEGPMNTEAFF.

This clonotype was seen repeatedly, ten times or more. This chain links TRBV20-1 with TRBJ2-5, with 15 bases lining up with TRBD2. V lost 6 bases, J lost 4 bases, and 15 bases stayed unmatched. The CDR3 sequence is 18 residues long. The germline V gene encodes CDR1 DFQATT and CDR2 SNEGSKA (reference sequence). CDR3: CSAPSEGTGLAGGETQYF. CDR3 in DNA: TGCAGTGCGCCCTCCGAGGGGACGGGACTAGCGGGGGGAGAGACCCAGTACTTC.

This clonotype was observed at least ten times. The gene calls are TRBV27 and TRBJ1-1, with D possibly being TRBD1 (6 bases). V lost 4 bases to trimming and J lost 8 bases, with 17 bases between them. The CDR3 sequence is 14 residues long. Looked up from germline, CDR1 is MNHEY and CDR2 is SMNVEV (reference sequence). CDR3 sequence: CASSYQADGTEAFF. CDR3 DNA: TGTGCCAGCAGTTACCAAGCGGACGGGACAGAAGCTTTCTTT.

Ten or more counts support this clonotype. The V and J genes are TRBV7-8 and TRBJ2-5; D perhaps matches TRBD1 (6 bases). Per germline, CDR1 SGHVS and CDR2 FQNEAQ. Deletions cut 5 bases from V and 1 base from J, with 11 bases between. The CDR3 contains 14 residues. The CDR3 here is CASSRTVTQETQYF. In nucleotides, the CDR3 is TGTGCCAGCAGCCGGACAGTGACCCAAGAGACCCAGTACTTC.

About this clonotype itself: The junction departs from germline at one end; a sequencing error may be responsible. The chain couples TRBV14 to TRBJ2-7; TRBD1 aligns across 7 bases. The CDR3 consists of 14 residues. The germline V gene encodes CDR1 SGHDN and CDR2 FVKESK. The CDR3 region is CASSLQGPSYERYF. The CDR3 DNA reads as TGTGCCAGCAGCCTACAGGGGCCTTCCTACGAGCGGTACTTC.